The 20 T cell receptor beta chains given below trace back to one sample, sequenced in a study of cytomegalovirus exposure and HLA in healthy donors. Libraries were prepared by immunoSEQ multiplex PCR; TCRdb keeps only in-frame clonotypes and omits some of them. The table lists 260,000 or so clones, about 86% of them singletons. Sequencing was carried out using PBMCs. These receptors came from a man younger than 35 in good health and CMV-seronegative.

The V and J genes are TRBV11-2 and TRBJ2-1; TRBD2 matches at 11 bases. Losses at the gene ends were 7 bases for V and 8 bases for J; bases not matched to a gene: 10. Germline CDR1 SGHAT, CDR2 FQNNGV. The CDR3 is made up of 15 amino acids. Here the CDR3 reads CASTHRLAGRDEQFF. The DNA of the CDR3 is TGTGCCAGCACCCACAGACTAGCGGGGAGGGATGAGCAGTTCTTC.

V usage is TRBV27 and J usage is TRBJ2-1; no clear D. This CDR3 is built from 17 residues. The V gene lost 2 bases and the J gene lost 3 bases, with 17 bases spanning the gap. The V gene's germline CDR1 is MNHEY and CDR2 SMNVEV (reference sequence). The CDR3 sequence is CASSLLTPATFYNEQFF. In DNA, the CDR3 is TGTGCCAGCAGTTTACTCACTCCCGCTACCTTCTACAATGAGCAGTTCTTC.

The rearrangement joins TRBV7-2 to TRBJ2-7, with 7 bases aligning to TRBD1. Germline V lookup: CDR1 SGHTA, CDR2 FQGNSA. Germline trimming cut 6 bases from V and 5 bases from J; bases unmatched to any gene: 10. The CDR3 loop spans 14 amino acids. The CDR3 sequence: CASRSVGGYNEQYF. The DNA of the CDR3 is TGTGCCAGCAGGAGCGTAGGGGGCTACAACGAGCAGTACTTC.

This chain connects TRBV7-6 to TRBJ2-5, with 8 bases lining up with TRBD2. Germline CDR1 and CDR2: SGHVS and FNYEAQ. The CDR3 is made up of 13 amino acids. Trimming at V came to 3 bases and at J to 3 bases, leaving 0 bases not matched to a gene. CDR3 coding DNA: TGTGCCAGCAGCTTTAGCGGGGAAGAGACCCAGTACTTC. Encoded protein: CASSFSGEETQYF.

The genes are TRBV5-3 and TRBJ2-7; D unresolved. TRBV5-3 is filed as an ORF, its function uncertain. Trimming removed 5 bases at V and 2 bases at J, with 11 bases between. This CDR3 has 13 amino acids. Here the CDR3 DNA reads TGTGCCAGAAGGCTATACCCTCCCTACGAGCAGTACTTC. Encoded protein: CARRLYPPYEQYF.

This clone appeared a few times. J is TRBJ1-4 and V is TRBV7-6; tentative D call: TRBD1 (6 bases). The CDR3 consists of 13 residues. CDR1 and CDR2 from the germline V gene are SGHVS and FNYEAQ. V was clipped by 3 bases and J by 9 bases, with 11 bases between them. The CDR3 spells CASSLDSGKKLFF. CDR3 coding DNA: TGTGCCAGCAGCTTGGACAGCGGAAAAAAACTGTTTTTT.

The V gene is TRBV5-5, the J gene TRBJ1-2; 11 nucleotides line up with TRBD1. The V gene end was trimmed by 0 bases and the J gene end by 7 bases; junction bases not matched to a gene: 5. CDR3 size: 15 residues. Germline CDR1 SGHKS, CDR2 YYEKEE (reference sequence). The DNA of the CDR3 is TGTGCCAGCAGCTTGGATGGACAGGGGGCTCGTGGCTACACCTTC. It encodes CASSLDGQGARGYTF.

This chain joins TRBV28 and TRBJ2-2, with unresolved D. Trimming took 3 bases from V and 7 from J, leaving 15 bases between them. This CDR3 contains 15 residues. Germline CDR1 reads MDHEN; CDR2 reads SYDVKM. The DNA of the CDR3 is TGTGCCAGCAGTTTGTCTACTACCGCCATCGGGGAGCTGTTTTTT. Translated, it gives CASSLSTTAIGELFF.

The chain uses TRBV28 and TRBJ2-7, with a tentative D call TRBD1 (6 bases). With 3 bases removed from V and 1 base from J, the gap between germline ends came to 19 bases. Germline V gene lookup returns CDR1 MDHEN and CDR2 SYDVKM. CDR3 size: 17 residues. The CDR3 is CASSLIPIFTGSYEQYF. The CDR3 DNA reads as TGTGCCAGCAGTTTGATTCCCATTTTCACAGGGTCCTACGAGCAGTACTTC. The full variable domain, rest sourced from reference TRBV28 and TRBJ2-7, is DVKVTQSSRYLVKRTGEKVFLECVQDMDHENMFWYRQDPGLGLRLIYFSYDVKMKEKGDIPEGYSVSREKKERFSLILESASTNQTSMYLCASSLIPIFTGSYEQYFGPGTRLTVT.

This clone was seen more than once but under ten times. The V call is TRBV5-4, the J call TRBJ1-1; D possibly corresponds to TRBD1 (6 bases). Germline values: CDR1 SGHNT, CDR2 YYREEE (reference sequence). This CDR3 spans 13 amino acids. V gave up 3 bases and J gave up 7 bases, with 13 bases separating them. As DNA, the CDR3 is TGTGCCAGCAGCTCGACAGGATTCAGTGAAGCTTTCTTT. It specifies CASSSTGFSEAFF.

This chain joins TRBV28 and TRBJ2-1, with TRBD2 matching 10 bases. CDR3 length: 14 amino acids. Germline V CDR1 and CDR2: MDHEN, SYDVKM. The trim removed 6 bases at V and 5 bases at J, leaving 4 bases unmatched. This CDR3 is CASRRTSGNNEQFF. CDR3 in DNA: TGTGCCAGCAGAAGGACTAGCGGCAACAATGAGCAGTTCTTC.

V is TRBV28 and J is TRBJ2-7; tentatively, D is TRBD2 (6 bases). The CDR3 has 11 residues. Germline V gene data show CDR1 as MDHEN and CDR2 as SYDVKM. Trimming left V 11 bases short and J 3 bases short, with 11 bases between. The CDR3: CASDSGYEQYF. The CDR3 DNA reads TGTGCCTCAGATAGCGGCTACGAGCAGTACTTC. Using reference TRBV28 and TRBJ2-7 for the parts outside the CDR3, the full variable domain is DVKVTQSSRYLVKRTGEKVFLECVQDMDHENMFWYRQDPGLGLRLIYFSYDVKMKEKGDIPEGYSVSREKKERFSLILESASTNQTSMYLCASDSGYEQYFGPGTRLTVT.

J is TRBJ2-1 and V is TRBV2, with a weak D call TRBD1 (5 bases). The CDR3 extends over 13 amino acids. V was cut by 8 bases and J by 4 bases, with 12 bases left in between. The V gene's germline CDR1 is SNHLY and CDR2 FYNNEI. CDR3 residues: CASEQGPYNEQFF. CDR3 DNA: TGTGCCAGCGAGCAGGGCCCTTACAATGAGCAGTTCTTC. Complete variable domain (other parts from reference TRBV2 and TRBJ2-1): EPEVTQTPSHQVTQMGQEVILRCVPISNHLYFYWYRQILGQKVEFLVSFYNNEISEKSEIFDDQFSVERPDGSNFTLKIRSTKLEDSAMYFCASEQGPYNEQFFGPGTRLTVL.

DNA for the CDR3: TGCGCCAGTATGAAAGACAGGGGCCATAATTCACCCCTCCACTTT. This sequence encodes CASMKDRGHNSPLHF. This rearrangement joins TRBV5-1 to TRBJ1-6; TRBD1 matches 8 bases. From germline, CDR1 is SGHRS and CDR2 YFSETQ. V lost 8 bases, J lost 5 bases, and 9 bases stayed unmatched. The CDR3 runs 15 residues.

The chain links TRBV15 to TRBJ2-7; no definite D call. The CDR3 covers 15 residues. The V gene's germline CDR1 is LNHNV and CDR2 YYDKDF (reference sequence). Trimming pared 3 bases from V and 2 bases from J, leaving 14 bases between. The CDR3 region is CATSRSYEKTYEQYF. CDR3 bases: TGTGCCACCAGCAGGAGTTACGAAAAAACCTACGAGCAGTACTTC.

The rearrangement joins TRBV2 to TRBJ2-7; tentative D call: TRBD2 (7 bases). The CDR3 spans 13 residues. Germline V gene data show CDR1 as SNHLY and CDR2 as FYNNEI. V was pared by 0 bases and J by 6 bases, with 9 bases between. CDR3 in amino acids: CASSEARGGEQYF. In DNA, the CDR3 is TGTGCCAGCAGTGAAGCAAGGGGGGGCGAGCAGTACTTC.

CDR3 region: CASSHDRGWTYEQYF. In DNA form, the CDR3 reads TGCGCCAGCAGCCATGATAGGGGGTGGACCTACGAGCAGTACTTC. The chain has TRBV4-3 and TRBJ2-7; D might be TRBD1 (6 bases). In germline, CDR1 is LGHNA, CDR2 YSLEER. V lost 3 bases and J 2 bases, leaving 14 bases between the germline ends. CDR3 length: 15 residues.

The chain joins TRBV28 to TRBJ1-3; D gene ambiguous. The CDR3 length is 16 residues. V lost 5 bases to trimming and J lost 0 bases, with 14 bases between them. Germline CDR1 reads MDHEN; CDR2 reads SYDVKM. CDR3 amino acids: CASSPLSGSSGNTIYF. For the CDR3, the DNA is TGTGCCAGCAGTCCCCTCTCCGGGAGCTCTGGAAACACCATATATTTT.

This chain links TRBV27 with TRBJ2-1, with TRBD1 identical over 7 bases. The CDR3 spans 15 residues. The germline V gene encodes CDR1 MNHEY and CDR2 SMNVEV (reference sequence). Trimming at V came to 2 bases and at J to 8 bases, leaving 9 bases not matched to a gene. CDR3 amino acids: CASSLRDRPGDEQFF. CDR3 in DNA: TGTGCCAGCAGTTTACGGGACAGACCCGGCGATGAGCAGTTCTTC.

CDR3: CASSFGGDQPQHF. CDR3 nucleotides: TGTGCCAGCAGTTTTGGGGGGGATCAGCCCCAGCATTTT. This sequence joins TRBV27 and TRBJ1-5; possibly TRBD1 for D (5 bases). The CDR3 spans 13 residues. Trimming removed 3 bases from V and 5 bases from J, with 8 bases in between. Germline loops: CDR1 MNHEY, CDR2 SMNVEV (reference sequence).